Below, one TCR beta chain is given with its context. Its antigen is unknown. Germline lookup yields CDR1 SGHRS and CDR2 YFSETQ. J gave up 14 bases and V 4 bases, and 15 bases lay outside the gene matches. This CDR3 spans 15 amino acids. The data were obtained in a study of cytomegalovirus exposure and HLA in healthy donors. The PCR ran on 60 Vbeta and 13 Jbeta primers. Assay: immunoSEQ multiplex PCR; the TCRdb copy retains only in-frame clones and omits some. The sample consists of about 150,000 clones, around 85% of them appearing once. Study-wide points: Reportedly, cytomegalovirus status was diagnosed with high sensitivity and specificity. Presence/absence analyses rested on an assumption that sequencing depth was roughly uniform across donors. What a later analysis showed was that several of the most significant clusters appeared linked to common viral pathogens.

The sequence was obtained from a man aged 50-60 years in good health and CMV-seropositive. This chain uses TRBV5-1 with TRBJ1-6; 7 nucleotides line up with TRBD1. Input material: PBMCs. The CDR3 sequence: CASSLTGQRSESLHF. DNA for the CDR3: TGCGCCAGCAGCCTGACGGGACAGAGATCCGAGTCCCTCCACTTT.